This passage covers 19 T cell receptor beta chains from one sample sequenced in a study of blood T cells in healthy people across ages. Sample-barcoded 5' priming and a J-beta primer mix drove a second PCR of roughly 6 to 12 cycles. TCRdb used MiXCR to reprocess the 5' RACE reads, holding one entry per CDR3 protein. The sample consists of about 930,000 distinct CDR3 sequences, around 29% of them appearing once. These records were also assigned to another study, of T cells of mothers and their children.

Sequencing was done on a sample of blood. The receptors shown here come from a woman aged 40 to 55 in good health.

The chain links TRBV27 to TRBJ1-2, with D perhaps matching TRBD1 (5 bases). Germline CDR1 and CDR2: MNHEY and SMNVEV (reference sequence). The V end was cut by 9 bases, the J end by 0 bases, with 14 bases between. The CDR3 runs 14 residues. The CDR3, as DNA: TGTGCCAGTGGGAGGACAAATACTAACTATGGCTACACCTTC. It translates to CASGRTNTNYGYTF.

A few counts support this clonotype. The chain joins TRBV6-1 to TRBJ1-2, with D possibly matching TRBD1 (5 bases). This CDR3 spans 13 amino acids. V was cut by 5 bases and J by 6 bases, with 13 bases left in between. From germline, CDR1 is MNHNS and CDR2 SASEGT. The CDR3 DNA reads TGTGCCAGCAGTCATACCGGGACCCATGGCTACACCTTC. It translates to CASSHTGTHGYTF.

This clonotype was observed a few times. CDR3 protein: CSARDGTGWNTEAFF. CDR3 bases: TGCAGTGCTAGAGATGGGACAGGTTGGAACACTGAAGCTTTCTTT. This chain links TRBV20-1 with TRBJ1-1; 8 bases line up with TRBD1. Germline loops: CDR1 DFQATT, CDR2 SNEGSKA (reference sequence). This CDR3 has 15 residues. The V gene end was trimmed by 0 bases and the J gene end by 1 base; junction bases not matched to a gene: 4.

This sequence joins TRBV7-9 and TRBJ1-1; D may be TRBD1 (5 bases). V was clipped by 4 bases and J by 11 bases, with 17 bases between them. There are 13 residues in the CDR3. Germline V lookup: CDR1 SEHNR, CDR2 FQNEAQ (reference sequence). CDR3 amino acids: CASSSPAGRGAFF. CDR3 nucleotides: TGTGCCAGCAGCTCCCCTGCAGGGCGGGGTGCTTTCTTT.

The chain recombines TRBV6-5 with TRBJ1-1, with 9 bases that match TRBD1. V was pared by 4 bases and J by 1 base, with 10 bases of the junction left unmatched. This CDR3 region has 17 residues. Germline V CDR1 and CDR2: MNHEY, SVGAGI. The CDR3 loop is CASSSNRGRGENTEAFF. For the CDR3, the DNA is TGTGCCAGCAGTTCTAACAGGGGGCGGGGGGAGAACACTGAAGCTTTCTTT.

This clonotype came up a few times. V gene TRBV20-1 combines with J gene TRBJ2-1, with 8 bases aligning to TRBD2. Per the germline V gene, CDR1 is DFQATT and CDR2 is SNEGSKA (reference sequence). V shed 3 bases, J shed 5 bases, and the junction held 9 bases outside the gene matches. This CDR3 is built from 15 residues. Written as DNA, the CDR3 is TGCAGTGCTAGTTTCCGGGGGGGCCTCGACAATGAGCAGTTCTTC. Amino acids: CSASFRGGLDNEQFF.

This clonotype was seen a few times. The J gene is TRBJ2-3, the V gene TRBV29-1; D is unresolved. The CDR3 has 14 amino acids. Trimming stripped 3 bases from V and 2 bases from J, with 12 bases between. In germline, CDR1 is SQVTM, CDR2 ANQGSEA. CDR3 sequence reads: CSVDSEYYTDTQYF. DNA for the CDR3: TGCAGCGTTGATTCGGAATATTACACAGATACGCAGTATTTT.

Only a few counts were recorded for this clonotype. The V call is TRBV12-3 or TRBV12-4, the J call TRBJ1-1, with a possible D match to TRBD1 (5 bases). V gave up 2 bases and J gave up 2 bases, with 12 bases separating them. The CDR3 sequence is 15 residues long. CDR3 protein: CASSLTGTRNTEAFF. As DNA, the CDR3 is TGTGCCAGCAGTTTAACGGGGACTCGTAACACTGAAGCTTTCTTT.

This clonotype was seen at least ten times. CDR3: CASSLGDGISYNEQFF. The CDR3 DNA is TGTGCCAGCAGCTTGGGGGACGGGATAAGCTACAATGAGCAGTTCTTC. The chain recombines TRBV5-6 with TRBJ2-1, with D perhaps matching TRBD1 or TRBD2 (5 bases each). The CDR3 is 16 residues long. V was pared by 0 bases and J by 3 bases, with 13 bases between. Germline V gives CDR1 SGHDT, CDR2 YYEEEE.

At least ten counts were recorded for this clonotype. The rearrangement uses TRBV12-3 or TRBV12-4 and TRBJ2-3, with TRBD2 matching over 9 bases. After removal of 6 bases from V and 6 bases from J, the junction contained 7 bases not matched to a gene. The CDR3 has 14 residues. The CDR3 DNA reads TGTGCCAGCAGCCGAGGGACTAGCAGGGATACGCAGTATTTT. The encoded protein is CASSRGTSRDTQYF.

This clonotype was found many times. The genes are TRBV4-3 and TRBJ2-1, with TRBD1 matching over 11 bases. Germline assignment: CDR1 LGHNA and CDR2 YSLEER. After removal of 0 bases from V and 7 bases from J, the junction contained 2 bases not matched to a gene. The CDR3 extends over 15 amino acids. The CDR3 bases are TGCGCCAGCAGCCAAGATGGGACAGGGGGAAATGAGCAGTTCTTC. The encoded protein is CASSQDGTGGNEQFF.

This clonotype was detected only a few times. The chain employs TRBV4-3 and TRBJ1-1, with D perhaps matching TRBD1 (6 bases). Trimming left V 3 bases short and J 3 bases short, with 17 bases between. CDR1 LGHNA and CDR2 YSLEER come from the germline V gene. CDR3 length: 16 amino acids. The CDR3 DNA is TGCGCCAGCAGCCAGACCCTACGGACAGAGGACACTGAAGCTTTCTTT. Translation: CASSQTLRTEDTEAFF.

The sample holds many counts of this clonotype. The chain combines TRBV9 with TRBJ1-2, with D hard to call. The CDR3 has 17 amino acids. The germline CDR1 and CDR2 sequences are SGDLS and YYNGEE. With 0 bases removed from V and 3 bases from J, the gap between germline ends came to 18 bases. As DNA, the CDR3 is TGTGCCAGCAGCGTAGGACGGGTGCTCACGAAAGACTATGGCTACACCTTC. Translation: CASSVGRVLTKDYGYTF.

In its sample, this clonotype was seen many times. This chain connects TRBV20-1 to TRBJ1-2, with D possibly TRBD1 on 6 matching bases. The CDR3 has 17 amino acids. The germline CDR1 and CDR2 sequences are DFQATT and SNEGSKA (reference sequence). V was clipped by 3 bases and J by 8 bases, with 28 bases between them. The CDR3 sequence: CSASGEDGQKGVSGYTF. In nucleotides, the CDR3 is TGCAGTGCTAGCGGGGAGGACGGACAGAAAGGGGTGTCGGGCTACACCTTC.

This clonotype was detected ten times or more. This chain links TRBV6-5 with TRBJ2-5; D could derive from TRBD1 or TRBD2 (7 bases each). Germline lookup yields CDR1 MNHEY and CDR2 SVGAGI. Trimming left V 7 bases short and J 0 bases short, with 18 bases between. The CDR3 is 16 amino acids. Written as DNA, the CDR3 is TGTGCCAGCAAAAGCGGGACAGACCCAAACCAAGAGACCCAGTACTTC. Its translation: CASKSGTDPNQETQYF.

This clonotype has only a few counts. The rearrangement links TRBV28 to TRBJ1-6, with a weak D call TRBD1 (6 bases). From germline, CDR1 is MDHEN and CDR2 SYDVKM. The ends were cut back, 5 bases at V and 7 bases at J, with 12 bases in the middle. This CDR3 is built from 14 residues. The CDR3 is CASSPRGSNSPLHF. The CDR3 DNA sequence: TGTGCCAGCAGTCCCAGGGGCTCAAATTCACCCCTCCACTTT. Based on the CDR3 plus reference TRBV28 and TRBJ1-6, the full variable domain is DVKVTQSSRYLVKRTGEKVFLECVQDMDHENMFWYRQDPGLGLRLIYFSYDVKMKEKGDIPEGYSVSREKKERFSLILESASTNQTSMYLCASSPRGSNSPLHFGNGTRLTVT.

V usage is TRBV27 and J usage is TRBJ1-1, with D unresolved. From germline, CDR1 is MNHEY and CDR2 SMNVEV (reference sequence). The CDR3 spans 13 residues. V was pared by 3 bases and J by 2 bases, with 7 bases between. The CDR3 DNA reads as TGTGCCAGCAGTTTTATGGGCAACACTGAAGCTTTCTTT. Amino acids: CASSFMGNTEAFF.

This clonotype appeared many times. The V and J genes are TRBV11-2 and TRBJ2-7; TRBD1 agrees at 12 bases. This CDR3 is built from 18 residues. Trimming cost V 4 bases and J 2 bases; bases outside gene matches: 12. Germline CDR1 SGHAT, CDR2 FQNNGV. Written as DNA, the CDR3 is TGTGCCAGCAGCTCCATTGGGCGGGACAGGGGGCGCCCCTACGAGCAGTACTTC. Its protein product is CASSSIGRDRGRPYEQYF.

This clonotype came up many times. This rearrangement joins TRBV12-3 or TRBV12-4 to TRBJ2-1; 8 nucleotides match TRBD1. CDR3 length equals 15 residues. The V segment lost 5 bases and the J segment 2 bases; nucleotides outside the gene matches: 5. The CDR3 coding sequence is TGTGCCAGCAGTCCGGGACAGGTTACCTACAATGAGCAGTTCTTC. Encoded protein: CASSPGQVTYNEQFF.